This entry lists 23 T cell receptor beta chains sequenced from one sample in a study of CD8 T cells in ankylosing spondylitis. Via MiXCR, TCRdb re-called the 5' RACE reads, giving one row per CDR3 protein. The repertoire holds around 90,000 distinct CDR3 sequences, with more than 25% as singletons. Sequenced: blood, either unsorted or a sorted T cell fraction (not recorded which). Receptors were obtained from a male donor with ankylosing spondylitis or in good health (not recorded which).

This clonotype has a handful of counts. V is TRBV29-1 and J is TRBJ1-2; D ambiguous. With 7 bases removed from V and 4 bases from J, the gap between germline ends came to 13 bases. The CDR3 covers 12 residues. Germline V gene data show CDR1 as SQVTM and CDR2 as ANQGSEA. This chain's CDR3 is CSEGRVCYGYTF. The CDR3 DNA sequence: TGCAGCGAGGGTCGAGTATGCTATGGCTACACCTTC.

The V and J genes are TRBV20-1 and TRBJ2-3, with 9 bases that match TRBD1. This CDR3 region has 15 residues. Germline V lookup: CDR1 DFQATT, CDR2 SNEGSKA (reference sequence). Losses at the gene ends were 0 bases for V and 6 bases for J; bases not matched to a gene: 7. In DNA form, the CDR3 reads TGCAGTGCTAGAGATACAGGGGGCGGGTGGGATACGCAGTATTTT. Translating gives CSARDTGGGWDTQYF.

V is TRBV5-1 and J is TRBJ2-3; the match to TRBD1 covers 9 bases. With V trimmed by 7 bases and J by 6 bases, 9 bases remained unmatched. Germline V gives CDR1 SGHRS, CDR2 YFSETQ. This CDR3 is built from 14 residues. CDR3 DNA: TGCGCCAGCTTGCTGGGACAGGGAGGTGATACGCAGTATTTT. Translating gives CASLLGQGGDTQYF.

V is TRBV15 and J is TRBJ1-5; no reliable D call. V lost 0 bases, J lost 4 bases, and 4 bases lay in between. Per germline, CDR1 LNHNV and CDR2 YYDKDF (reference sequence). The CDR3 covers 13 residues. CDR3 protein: CATSREGNQPQHF. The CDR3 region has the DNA TGTGCCACCAGCAGAGAGGGTAATCAGCCCCAGCATTTT.

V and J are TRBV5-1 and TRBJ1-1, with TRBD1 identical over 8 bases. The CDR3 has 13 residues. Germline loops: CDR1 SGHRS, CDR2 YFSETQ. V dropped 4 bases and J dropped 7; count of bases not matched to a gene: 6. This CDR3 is CASSLPGQGEAFF. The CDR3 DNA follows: TGCGCCAGCAGCCTGCCCGGACAGGGTGAAGCTTTCTTT.

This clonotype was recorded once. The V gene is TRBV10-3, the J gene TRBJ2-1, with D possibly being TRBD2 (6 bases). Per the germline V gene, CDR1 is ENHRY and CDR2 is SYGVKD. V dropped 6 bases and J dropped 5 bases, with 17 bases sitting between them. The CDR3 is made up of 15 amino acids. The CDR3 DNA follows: TGTGCCATCAGGCCCCGACTAGTTCTCGACAATGAGCAGTTCTTC. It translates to CAIRPRLVLDNEQFF.

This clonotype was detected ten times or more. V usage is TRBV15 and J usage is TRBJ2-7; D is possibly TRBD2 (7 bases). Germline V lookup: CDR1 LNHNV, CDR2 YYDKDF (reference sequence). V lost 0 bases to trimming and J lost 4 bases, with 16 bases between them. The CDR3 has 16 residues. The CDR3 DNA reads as TGTGCCACCAGCAGAGAGGGGGCTAGCGGATTTTACGAGCAGTACTTC. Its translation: CATSREGASGFYEQYF.

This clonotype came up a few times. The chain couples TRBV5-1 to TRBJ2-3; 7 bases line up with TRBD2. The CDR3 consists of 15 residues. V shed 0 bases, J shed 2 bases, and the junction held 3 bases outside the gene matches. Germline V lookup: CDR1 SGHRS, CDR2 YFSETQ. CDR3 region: CASSLGTRPTDTQYF. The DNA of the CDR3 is TGCGCCAGCAGCTTGGGGACTAGGCCCACAGATACGCAGTATTTT. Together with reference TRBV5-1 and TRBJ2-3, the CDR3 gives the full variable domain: KAGVTQTPRYLIKTRGQQVTLSCSPISGHRSVSWYQQTPGQGLQFLFEYFSETQRNKGNFPGRFSGRQFSNSRSEMNVSTLELGDSALYLCASSLGTRPTDTQYFGPGTRLTVL.

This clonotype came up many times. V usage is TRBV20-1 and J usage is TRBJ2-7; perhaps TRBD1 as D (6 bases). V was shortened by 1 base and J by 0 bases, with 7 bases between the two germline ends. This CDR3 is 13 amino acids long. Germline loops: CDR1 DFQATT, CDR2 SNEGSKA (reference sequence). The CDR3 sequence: CSARGDNSYEQYV. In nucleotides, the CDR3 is TGCAGTGCTAGAGGGGACAACTCCTACGAGCAGTACGTC.

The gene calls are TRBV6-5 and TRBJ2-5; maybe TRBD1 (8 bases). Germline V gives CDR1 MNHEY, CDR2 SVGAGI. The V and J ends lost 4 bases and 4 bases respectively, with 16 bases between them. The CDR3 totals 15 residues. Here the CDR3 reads CASSSWTGRAETQYF. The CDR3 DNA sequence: TGTGCCAGCAGTTCCTGGACAGGGAGGGCAGAGACCCAGTACTTC.

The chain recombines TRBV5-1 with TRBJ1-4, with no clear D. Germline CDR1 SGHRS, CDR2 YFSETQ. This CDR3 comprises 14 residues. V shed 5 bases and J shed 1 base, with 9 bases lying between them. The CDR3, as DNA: TGCGCCAGCAGAAAGGAAGTAACTAATGAAAAACTGTTTTTT. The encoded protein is CASRKEVTNEKLFF.

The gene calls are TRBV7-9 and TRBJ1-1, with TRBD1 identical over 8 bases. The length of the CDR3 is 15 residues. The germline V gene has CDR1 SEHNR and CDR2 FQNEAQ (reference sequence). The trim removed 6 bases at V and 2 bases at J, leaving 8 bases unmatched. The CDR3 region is CASRRQTGVNTEAFF. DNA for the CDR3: TGTGCCAGCAGGAGGCAGACAGGGGTCAACACTGAAGCTTTCTTT.

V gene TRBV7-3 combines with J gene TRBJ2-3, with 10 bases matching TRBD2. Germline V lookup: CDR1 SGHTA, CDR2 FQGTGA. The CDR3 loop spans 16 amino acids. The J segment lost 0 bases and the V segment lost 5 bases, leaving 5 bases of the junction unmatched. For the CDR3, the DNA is TGTGCCAGCAGCGTCGCTAGCGGGGGAAGCACAGATACGCAGTATTTT. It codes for CASSVASGGSTDTQYF.

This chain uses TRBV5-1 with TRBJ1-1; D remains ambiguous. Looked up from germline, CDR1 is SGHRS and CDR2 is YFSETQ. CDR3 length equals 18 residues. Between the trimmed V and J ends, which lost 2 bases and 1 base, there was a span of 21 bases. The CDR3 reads CASSFDVGRMGKNTEAFF. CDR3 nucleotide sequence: TGCGCCAGCAGCTTTGATGTAGGCAGAATGGGGAAGAACACTGAAGCTTTCTTT.

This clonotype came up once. CDR3 region: CASSSLSSGSTGELFF. The DNA for the CDR3 is TGTGCCAGCAGCTCCCTCAGTAGCGGGAGCACCGGGGAGCTGTTTTTT. V is TRBV7-3 and J is TRBJ2-2; 9 bases fit TRBD2. V shed 4 bases and J 4 bases; nucleotides not matched to a gene: 7. Germline values: CDR1 SGHTA, CDR2 FQGTGA. The CDR3 has 16 residues.

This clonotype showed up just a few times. This CDR3 reads CSVETRTDSSGNTIYF. The CDR3, as DNA: TGCAGCGTTGAAACCCGGACAGACAGCTCTGGAAACACCATATATTTT. The chain carries TRBV29-1 and TRBJ1-3, with D possibly matching TRBD1 (6 bases). Trimming removed 2 bases at V and 0 bases at J, with 14 bases between. Per germline, CDR1 SQVTM and CDR2 ANQGSEA. The CDR3 consists of 16 residues. Based on the CDR3 plus reference TRBV29-1 and TRBJ1-3, the full variable domain is SAVISQKPSRDICQRGTSLTIQCQVDSQVTMMFWYRQQPGQSLTLIATANQGSEATYESGFVIDKFPISRPNLTFSTLTVSNMSPEDSSIYLCSVETRTDSSGNTIYFGEGSWLTVV.

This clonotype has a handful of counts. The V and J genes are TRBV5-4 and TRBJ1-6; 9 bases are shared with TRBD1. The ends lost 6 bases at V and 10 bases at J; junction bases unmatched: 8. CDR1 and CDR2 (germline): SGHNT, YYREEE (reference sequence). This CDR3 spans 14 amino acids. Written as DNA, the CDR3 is TGTGCCAGCAACATCAGGGGGACAGGGTCACCCCTCCACTTT. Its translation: CASNIRGTGSPLHF.

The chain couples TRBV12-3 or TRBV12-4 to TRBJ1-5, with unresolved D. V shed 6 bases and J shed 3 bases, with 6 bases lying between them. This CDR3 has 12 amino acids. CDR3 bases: TGTGCCAGCAGCCTCCTCAATCAGCCCCAGCATTTT. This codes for CASSLLNQPQHF.

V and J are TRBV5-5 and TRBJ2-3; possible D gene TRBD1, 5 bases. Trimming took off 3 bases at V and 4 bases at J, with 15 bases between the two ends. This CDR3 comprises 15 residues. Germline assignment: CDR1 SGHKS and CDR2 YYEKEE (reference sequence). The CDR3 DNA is TGTGCCAGCAGCTCCCTCCACAGGCTTCCAGATACGCAGTATTTT. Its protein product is CASSSLHRLPDTQYF.

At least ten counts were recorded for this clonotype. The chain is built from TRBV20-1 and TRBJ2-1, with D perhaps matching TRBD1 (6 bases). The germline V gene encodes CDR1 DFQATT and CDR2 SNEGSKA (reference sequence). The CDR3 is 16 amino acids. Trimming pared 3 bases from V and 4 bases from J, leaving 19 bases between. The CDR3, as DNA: TGCAGTGCTAGGGAAAACCAGGGGTCCCCTTACAATGAGCAGTTCTTC. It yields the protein CSARENQGSPYNEQFF.

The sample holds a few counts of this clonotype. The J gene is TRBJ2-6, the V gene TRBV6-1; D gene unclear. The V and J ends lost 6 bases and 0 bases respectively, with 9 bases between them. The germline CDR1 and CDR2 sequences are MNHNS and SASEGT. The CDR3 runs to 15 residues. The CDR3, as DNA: TGTGCCAGCAGCCCCCTCGCCTCTGGGGCCAACGTCCTGACTTTC. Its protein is CASSPLASGANVLTF.

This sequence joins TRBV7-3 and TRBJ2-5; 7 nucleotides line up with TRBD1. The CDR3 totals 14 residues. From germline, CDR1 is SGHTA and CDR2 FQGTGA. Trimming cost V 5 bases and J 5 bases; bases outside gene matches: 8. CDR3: CASSPRQGFETQYF. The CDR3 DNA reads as TGTGCCAGCAGCCCTCGACAGGGTTTCGAGACCCAGTACTTC.

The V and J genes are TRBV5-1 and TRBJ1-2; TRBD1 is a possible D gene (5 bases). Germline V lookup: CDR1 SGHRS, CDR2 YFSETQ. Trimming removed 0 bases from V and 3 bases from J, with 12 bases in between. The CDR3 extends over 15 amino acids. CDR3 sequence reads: CASSLAPQGDYGYTF. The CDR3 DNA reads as TGCGCCAGCAGCTTGGCCCCGCAGGGAGACTATGGCTACACCTTC.